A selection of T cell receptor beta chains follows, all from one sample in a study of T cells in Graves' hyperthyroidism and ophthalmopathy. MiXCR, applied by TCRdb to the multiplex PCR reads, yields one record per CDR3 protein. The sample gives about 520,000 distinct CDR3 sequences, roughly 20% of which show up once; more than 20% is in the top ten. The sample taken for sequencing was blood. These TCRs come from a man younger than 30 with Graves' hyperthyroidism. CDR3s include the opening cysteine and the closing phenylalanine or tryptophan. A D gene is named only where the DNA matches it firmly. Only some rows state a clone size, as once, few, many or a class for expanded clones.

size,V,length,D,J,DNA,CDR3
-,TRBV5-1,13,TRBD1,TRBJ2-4,TGCGCCAGCAGCTTGGGACAGGGGAACATTCAGTACTTC,CASSLGQGNIQYF
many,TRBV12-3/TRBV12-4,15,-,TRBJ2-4,TGTGCCAGCAGTTTAACCAGTTTAGCCAAAAACATTCAGTACTTC,CASSLTSLAKNIQYF
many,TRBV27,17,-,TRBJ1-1,TGTGCCAGCAGTCTGGACAGTGAGCATTTCATGAACACTGAAGCTTTCTTT,CASSLDSEHFMNTEAFF
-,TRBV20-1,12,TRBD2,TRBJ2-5,TGCAGTGGCGGGGGGAGTTCGGAGACCCAGTACTTC,CSGGGSSETQYF
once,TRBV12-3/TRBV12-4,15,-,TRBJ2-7,TGTGCCAGCAGGGCGACCCGGGACGGACCCTACGAGCAGTACTTC,CASRATRDGPYEQYF
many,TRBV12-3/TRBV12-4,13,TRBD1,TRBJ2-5,TGTGCCAGCAGGGGGACAGGGAGCGAGACCCAGTACTTC,CASRGTGSETQYF
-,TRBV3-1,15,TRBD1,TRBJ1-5,TGTGCCAGCAGCCAGGGACAGGGGGCGCATCAGCCCCAGCATTTT,CASSQGQGAHQPQHF
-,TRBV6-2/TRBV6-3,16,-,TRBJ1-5,TGTGCCAGCAGTTACCTTCGTCGAAATAGCAATCAGCCCCAGCATTTT,CASSYLRRNSNQPQHF
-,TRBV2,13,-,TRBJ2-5,TGTGCCAGCAGTGAAGAGGGGGTGGGAACCCAGTACTTC,CASSEEGVGTQYF
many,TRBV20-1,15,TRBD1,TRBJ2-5,TGCAGTGCCCCACGGGACAGCGGTGGGGTGGTGACCCAGTACTTC,CSAPRDSGGVVTQYF
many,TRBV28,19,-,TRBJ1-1,TGTGCCAGCAGTTTATCAACGGCCGGGGTCCTGGATTTGAACACTGAAGCTTTCTTT,CASSLSTAGVLDLNTEAFF
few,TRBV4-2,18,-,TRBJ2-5,TGTGCCAGCAGCCAAGATGATCGCCTGTCGGCGAGTGGAGAGACCCAGTACTTC,CASSQDDRLSASGETQYF
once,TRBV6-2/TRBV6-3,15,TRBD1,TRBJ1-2,TGTGCCAGCAGTTCTTTTCGGACAGGGAACTATGGCTACACCTTC,CASSSFRTGNYGYTF
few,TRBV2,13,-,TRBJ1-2,TGTGCCAGCAGCCCCCCGGGGCGGGGGGGCTACACCTTC,CASSPPGRGGYTF
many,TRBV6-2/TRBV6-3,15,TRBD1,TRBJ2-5,TGTGCCAGCAGTAAGAGCGAACAGGGGAAAGAGACCCAGTACTTC,CASSKSEQGKETQYF
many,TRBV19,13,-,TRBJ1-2,TGTGCCAGTAGTATAGCCAGGGGAAGTGGCTACACCTTC,CASSIARGSGYTF
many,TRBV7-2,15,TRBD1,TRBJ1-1,TGTGCCAGCAGCTTAGGTACAGGGGTCGGGAATGAAGCTTTCTTT,CASSLGTGVGNEAFF
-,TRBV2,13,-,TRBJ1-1,TGTGCCAGCAGTGACTTGCGACAGGCTGAAGCTTTCTTT,CASSDLRQAEAFF
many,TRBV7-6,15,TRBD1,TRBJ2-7,TGTGCCAGCAGCTTAAGAAGGGGGCCTACGTACGAGCAGTACTTC,CASSLRRGPTYEQYF
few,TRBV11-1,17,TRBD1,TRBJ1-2,TGTGCCAGCAGCTTCTATGGAGGGGGCCGATCTAACTATGGCTACACCTTC,CASSFYGGGRSNYGYTF
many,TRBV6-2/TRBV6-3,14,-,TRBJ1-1,TGTGCCAGCAGTTTATTGAGGCTGAACACTGAAGCTTTCTTT,CASSLLRLNTEAFF
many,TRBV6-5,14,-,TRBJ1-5,TGTGCCAGCAGTTTCCCGACAGGCAATCAGCCCCAGCATTTT,CASSFPTGNQPQHF
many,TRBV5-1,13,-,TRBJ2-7,TGCGCCAGCAGCTTGGGGACAACCAGCGAGCAGTACTTC,CASSLGTTSEQYF
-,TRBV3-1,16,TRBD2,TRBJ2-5,TGTGCCAGCAGCCAGACTAGCGGGGGCCCCCAAGAGACCCAGTACTTC,CASSQTSGGPQETQYF
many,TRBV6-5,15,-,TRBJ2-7,TGTGCCAGCAGCCGGGGGGGGACAGTCCCCTACGAGCAGTACTTC,CASSRGGTVPYEQYF
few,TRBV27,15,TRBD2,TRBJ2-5,TGTGCCAGCAGTTTATCTGGGAGGGCCGGAGAGACCCAGTACTTC,CASSLSGRAGETQYF
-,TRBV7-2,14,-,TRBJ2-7,TGTGCCAGCAGCTTAGAACTAAAGGCCTACGAGCAGTACTTC,CASSLELKAYEQYF
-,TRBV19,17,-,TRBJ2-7,TGTGCCAGTAGTATAGAGGGGGCGGCAGGCCTAACCCACGAGCAGTACTTC,CASSIEGAAGLTHEQYF
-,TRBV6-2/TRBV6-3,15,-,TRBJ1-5,TGTGCCAGCACTTCCAACAGAAGGGGCAATCAGCCCCAGCATTTT,CASTSNRRGNQPQHF
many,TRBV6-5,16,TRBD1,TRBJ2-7,TGTGCCAGCAGTTACAGTGGGGACAGGAGCCTCTACGAGCAGTACTTC,CASSYSGDRSLYEQYF
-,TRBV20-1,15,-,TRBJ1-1,TGCAGTGCTAGAGACTTCGCGGGTATGAACACTGAAGCTTTCTTT,CSARDFAGMNTEAFF
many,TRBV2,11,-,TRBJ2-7,TGTGCCAGCAGTCCCCTTCACGAGCAGTACTTC,CASSPLHEQYF
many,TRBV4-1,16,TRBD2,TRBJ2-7,TGCGCCAGCAGCCAAACTCGGGGACTAGCGGAGTACGAGCAGTACTTC,CASSQTRGLAEYEQYF
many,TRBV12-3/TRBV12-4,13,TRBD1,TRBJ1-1,TGTGCCAGCAGCCACGGGACAGGGATCGAAGCTTTCTTT,CASSHGTGIEAFF
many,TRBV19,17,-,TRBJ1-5,TGTGCCAGTAGTCCCCCCGAAAGGGGTTGGGGCAATCAGCCCCAGCATTTT,CASSPPERGWGNQPQHF
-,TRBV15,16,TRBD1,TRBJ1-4,TGTGCCACCAGCAGACCCTACAGGGGCGGGTATGAAAAACTGTTTTTT,CATSRPYRGGYEKLFF
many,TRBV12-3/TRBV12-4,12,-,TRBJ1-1,TGTGCCAGCAGTTTGGCCATACCTGAAGCTTTCTTT,CASSLAIPEAFF
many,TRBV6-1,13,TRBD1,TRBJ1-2,TGTGCCAGCAAAACCGGGACAGTCGCTGGCTACACCTTC,CASKTGTVAGYTF
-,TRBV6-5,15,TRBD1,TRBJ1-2,TGTGCCAGCAGTTCCCGGACAGGGCGGAGCTATGGCTACACCTTC,CASSSRTGRSYGYTF
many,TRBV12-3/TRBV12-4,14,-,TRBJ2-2,TGTGCCAGCAGTGCCCGAACCAACACCGGGGAGCTGTTTTTT,CASSARTNTGELFF
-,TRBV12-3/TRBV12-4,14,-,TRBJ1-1,TGTGCCAGCAGGATAGTGGAGGATAACACTGAAGCTTTCTTT,CASRIVEDNTEAFF